This T cell receptor (beta chain) comes out of a study of long-term antiretroviral therapy in people with HIV. Study-wide results and caveats: Post-ART diversity increased but stayed below transplant donor controls.

They ran version v3.0 of the immunoSEQ assay at survey level. Generated by immunoSEQ multiplex PCR, the TCRdb table keeps only in-frame clones and is missing some. This sample has roughly 16,000 clones, with over 70% found just once. The V and J ends lost 0 bases and 8 bases respectively, with 7 bases between them. CDR3 size: 12 residues. CDR1 is ENHRY, CDR2 SYGVKD, per germline. Clinicians in the United States treated all participants with HIV. Cryopreserved PBMC, at roughly 0.85-10 million per sample, were present before DNA extraction. This clone turned up a few times. No antigen is known for it. This chain uses TRBV10-3 with TRBJ1-1, with a tentative D call TRBD1 (5 bases). The sequencing used unsorted PBMCs, collected 2.1 years after starting antiretroviral therapy. The source of this sequence is a man aged 35-49 years with HIV. The DNA for the CDR3 is TGTGCCATCAGTGAGTCGCAGGGAGAAGCTTTCTTT. The encoded protein is CAISESQGEAFF.